This TCR beta chain came from a study of blood T cell repertoires in COVID-19. Overall study: Acute and convalescent COVID-19 specimens originated in the United States, Italy and Spain.

V was trimmed by 1 base and J by 0 bases, leaving 13 bases between them. Germline V CDR1 and CDR2: LGHNA, YSLEER. CDR3 size: 17 residues. Method: immunoSEQ multiplex PCR; TCRdb's copy keeps in-frame clones and lacks some. Of about 240,000 clones in the sample, 83% are singletons; the top ten hold about 3.9%. The receptor's source is a middle-aged woman who had been exposed to COVID-19. V is TRBV4-3 and J is TRBJ2-1; possible D gene TRBD2, 5 bases. Source material: PBMCs or T cells enriched from blood (not recorded which). Here the CDR3 DNA reads TGCGCCAGCAGCCAAGTTGGCCAAGGGAGCTCCTACAATGAGCAGTTCTTC. Its protein product is CASSQVGQGSSYNEQFF.